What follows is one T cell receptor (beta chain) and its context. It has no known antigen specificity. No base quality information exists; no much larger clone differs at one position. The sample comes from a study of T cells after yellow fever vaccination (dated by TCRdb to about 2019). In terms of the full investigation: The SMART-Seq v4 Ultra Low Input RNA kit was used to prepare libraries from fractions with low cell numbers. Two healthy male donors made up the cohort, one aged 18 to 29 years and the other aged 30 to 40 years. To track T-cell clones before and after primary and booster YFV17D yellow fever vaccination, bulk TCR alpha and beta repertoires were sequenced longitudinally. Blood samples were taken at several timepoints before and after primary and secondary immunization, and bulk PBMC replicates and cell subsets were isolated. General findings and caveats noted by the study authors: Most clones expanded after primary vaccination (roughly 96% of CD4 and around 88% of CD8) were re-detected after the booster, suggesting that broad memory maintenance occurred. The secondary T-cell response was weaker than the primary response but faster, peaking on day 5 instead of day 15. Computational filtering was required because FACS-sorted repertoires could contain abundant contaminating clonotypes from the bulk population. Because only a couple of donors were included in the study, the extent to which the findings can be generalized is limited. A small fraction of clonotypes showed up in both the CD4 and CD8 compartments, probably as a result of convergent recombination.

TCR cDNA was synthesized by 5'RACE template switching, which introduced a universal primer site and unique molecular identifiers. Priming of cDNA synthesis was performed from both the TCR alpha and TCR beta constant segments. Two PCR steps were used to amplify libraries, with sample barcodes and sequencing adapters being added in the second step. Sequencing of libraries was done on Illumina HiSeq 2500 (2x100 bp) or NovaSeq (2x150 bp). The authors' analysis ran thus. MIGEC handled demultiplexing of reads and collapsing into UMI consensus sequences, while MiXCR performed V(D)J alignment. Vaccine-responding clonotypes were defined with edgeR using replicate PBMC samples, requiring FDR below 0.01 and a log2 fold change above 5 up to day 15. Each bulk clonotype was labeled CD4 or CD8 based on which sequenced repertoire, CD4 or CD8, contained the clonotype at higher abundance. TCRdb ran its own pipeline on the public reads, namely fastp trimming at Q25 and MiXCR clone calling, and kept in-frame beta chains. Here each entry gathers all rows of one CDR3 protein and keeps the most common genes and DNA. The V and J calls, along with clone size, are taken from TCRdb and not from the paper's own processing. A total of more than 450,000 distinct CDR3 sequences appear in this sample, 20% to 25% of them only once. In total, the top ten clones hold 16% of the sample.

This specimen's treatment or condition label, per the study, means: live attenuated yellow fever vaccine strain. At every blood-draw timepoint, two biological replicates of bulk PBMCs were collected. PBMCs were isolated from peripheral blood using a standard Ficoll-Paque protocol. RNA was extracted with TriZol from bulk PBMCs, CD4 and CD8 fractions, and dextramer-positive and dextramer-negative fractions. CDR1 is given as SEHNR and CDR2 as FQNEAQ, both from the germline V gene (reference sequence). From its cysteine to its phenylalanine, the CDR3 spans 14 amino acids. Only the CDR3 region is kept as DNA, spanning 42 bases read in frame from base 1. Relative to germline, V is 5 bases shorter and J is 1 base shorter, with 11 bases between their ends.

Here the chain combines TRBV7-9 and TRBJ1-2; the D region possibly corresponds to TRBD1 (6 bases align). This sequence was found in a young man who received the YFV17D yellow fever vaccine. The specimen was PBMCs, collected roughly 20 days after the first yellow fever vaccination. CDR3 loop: CASSPGAVNYGYTF. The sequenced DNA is TGTGCCAGCAGCCCAGGGGCGGTTAACTATGGCTACACCTTC.